This is a list of T cell receptor beta chains from one sample in a study of Graves' ophthalmopathy and Graves' hyperthyroidism. TCRdb reprocessed the multiplex PCR reads via MiXCR and lists one record per CDR3 protein. The data contain roughly 500,000 distinct CDR3 sequences, approximately 15% of them singletons. The sample comprised blood. Receptors were obtained from a woman in her twenties or thirties with Graves' ophthalmopathy. CDR3s include the opening cysteine and the closing phenylalanine or tryptophan. Fields, in order: V gene, clone size, D gene, J gene, CDR3 DNA, CDR3 protein. A D gene is named only where the DNA matches it firmly. Part of the rows lack a size; the others show once, few, many or a class for expanded clones.

v_call: TRBV28
clone_size: many
d_call: NA
j_call: TRBJ2-7
cdr3_nt: TGTGCCAGCAGTTTGGAGGGCGTCGAGCAGTACTTC
cdr3_aa: CASSLEGVEQYF

v_call: TRBV30
clone_size: NA
d_call: NA
j_call: TRBJ1-5
cdr3_nt: TGTGCCTGGAGTGTGGGGGGTTATCAGCCCCAGCATTTT
cdr3_aa: CAWSVGGYQPQHF

v_call: TRBV6-2/TRBV6-3
clone_size: many
d_call: TRBD2
j_call: TRBJ2-7
cdr3_nt: TGTGCCAGCAGTTACGGTGGAGCGGGAGGACTACATCGGGAGCAGTACTTC
cdr3_aa: CASSYGGAGGLHREQYF

v_call: TRBV11-2
clone_size: many
d_call: NA
j_call: TRBJ2-5
cdr3_nt: TGTGCCAGCAGCACAATGGACTACCAAGAGACCCAGTACTTC
cdr3_aa: CASSTMDYQETQYF

v_call: TRBV7-2
clone_size: many
d_call: TRBD2
j_call: TRBJ2-5
cdr3_nt: TGTGCCAGCAGCACCGCCACTAGCGGCTTACAAGAGACCCAGTACTTC
cdr3_aa: CASSTATSGLQETQYF

v_call: TRBV3-1
clone_size: many
d_call: TRBD1
j_call: TRBJ1-5
cdr3_nt: TGTGCCAGCAGCTACCGACAGGGAAATCAGCCCCAGCATTTT
cdr3_aa: CASSYRQGNQPQHF

v_call: TRBV12-3/TRBV12-4
clone_size: few
d_call: NA
j_call: TRBJ1-2
cdr3_nt: TGTGCCAGCAGTTCAGATTTAACGACCGTCTATGGCTACACCTTC
cdr3_aa: CASSSDLTTVYGYTF

v_call: TRBV5-1
clone_size: many
d_call: TRBD1
j_call: TRBJ1-1
cdr3_nt: TGCGCCAGCACCCCAAGAGTACGACAGGGAATCAACACTGAAGCTTTCTTT
cdr3_aa: CASTPRVRQGINTEAFF

v_call: TRBV12-3/TRBV12-4
clone_size: NA
d_call: TRBD1
j_call: TRBJ2-1
cdr3_nt: TGTGCCAGCAGTCCCGCCCCCCCAGGGGGCAACAATGAGCAGTTCTTC
cdr3_aa: CASSPAPPGGNNEQFF

v_call: TRBV11-2
clone_size: many
d_call: NA
j_call: TRBJ2-7
cdr3_nt: TGTGCCAGCAGCTTTGGGCATTTGGAATACGAGCAGTACTTC
cdr3_aa: CASSFGHLEYEQYF

v_call: TRBV6-1
clone_size: many
d_call: NA
j_call: TRBJ2-7
cdr3_nt: TGTGCCAGCAGTGAAAGGTCCTTGAAGGGGATCGAGCAGTACTTC
cdr3_aa: CASSERSLKGIEQYF

v_call: TRBV28
clone_size: many
d_call: NA
j_call: TRBJ2-4
cdr3_nt: TGTGCCAGCAGTTTAAGAGGGTTGGGAAACATTCAGTACTTC
cdr3_aa: CASSLRGLGNIQYF

v_call: TRBV12-3/TRBV12-4
clone_size: many
d_call: NA
j_call: TRBJ1-2
cdr3_nt: TGTGCCAGCAGTTTGGTCAGGAACCTCTATGGCTACACCTTC
cdr3_aa: CASSLVRNLYGYTF

v_call: TRBV29-1
clone_size: many
d_call: TRBD1
j_call: TRBJ1-1
cdr3_nt: TGCAGCGCCTGGGACAGGGCCACTGAAGCTTTCTTT
cdr3_aa: CSAWDRATEAFF

v_call: TRBV20-1
clone_size: many
d_call: TRBD1
j_call: TRBJ1-1
cdr3_nt: TGCAGTGCTAGGGGTGACAGGGGGCGTCAATTAGCGACTGAAGCTTTCTTT
cdr3_aa: CSARGDRGRQLATEAFF

v_call: TRBV15
clone_size: many
d_call: NA
j_call: TRBJ1-5
cdr3_nt: TGTGCCACCAGCAGAGTCGCGGGTAGCAATCAGCCCCAGCATTTT
cdr3_aa: CATSRVAGSNQPQHF

v_call: TRBV6-5
clone_size: many
d_call: NA
j_call: TRBJ1-6
cdr3_nt: TGTGCCAGCAGTTCCTCAGGCCCCAAGGTACCCCTCCACTTT
cdr3_aa: CASSSSGPKVPLHF

v_call: TRBV11-1
clone_size: many
d_call: TRBD2
j_call: TRBJ2-7
cdr3_nt: TGTGCCAGCAGCTTAGTGGGTCAACTAGCGTCCTACGAGCAGTACTTC
cdr3_aa: CASSLVGQLASYEQYF

v_call: TRBV20-1
clone_size: many
d_call: NA
j_call: TRBJ1-6
cdr3_nt: TGCAGTGCTTGGGACGGTTATAATTCACCCCTCCACTTT
cdr3_aa: CSAWDGYNSPLHF

v_call: TRBV2
clone_size: NA
d_call: NA
j_call: TRBJ2-7
cdr3_nt: TGTGCCAGCAGTGAAGGGCCGACGGTAAGCTCCTACGATCAGTACTTC
cdr3_aa: CASSEGPTVSSYDQYF

v_call: TRBV28
clone_size: many
d_call: NA
j_call: TRBJ2-7
cdr3_nt: TGTGCCAGCAGTTTAAATCCGACATCCACCTACGAGCAGTACTTC
cdr3_aa: CASSLNPTSTYEQYF

v_call: TRBV6-2/TRBV6-3
clone_size: many
d_call: TRBD1
j_call: TRBJ1-5
cdr3_nt: TGTGCCAGCAGTTACGGCAGGGGGCTCGGAAATCAGCCCCAGCATTTT
cdr3_aa: CASSYGRGLGNQPQHF

v_call: TRBV29-1
clone_size: many
d_call: TRBD1
j_call: TRBJ2-5
cdr3_nt: TGCAGCGTTCAATTGACAGGGGGACAATCCCAAGAGACCCAGTACTTC
cdr3_aa: CSVQLTGGQSQETQYF

v_call: TRBV28
clone_size: few
d_call: NA
j_call: TRBJ2-5
cdr3_nt: TGTGCCAGCAGAGGGCCCGGGAGAGAGACCCAGTACTTC
cdr3_aa: CASRGPGRETQYF

v_call: TRBV6-2/TRBV6-3
clone_size: many
d_call: NA
j_call: TRBJ1-5
cdr3_nt: TGTGCCAGCAGTTTCCCACGGGTCTACAATCAGCCCCAGCATTTT
cdr3_aa: CASSFPRVYNQPQHF

v_call: TRBV18
clone_size: few
d_call: TRBD1
j_call: TRBJ2-7
cdr3_nt: TGTGCCAGCTCACCACCGCTCCTGACAGGGCGCGAGCAGTACTTC
cdr3_aa: CASSPPLLTGREQYF

v_call: TRBV27
clone_size: NA
d_call: TRBD1
j_call: TRBJ2-7
cdr3_nt: TGTGCCAGCAGTTTCTGGGGGACAGGGACGGACGAGCAGTACTTC
cdr3_aa: CASSFWGTGTDEQYF

v_call: TRBV12-3/TRBV12-4
clone_size: many
d_call: TRBD1
j_call: TRBJ1-1
cdr3_nt: TGTGCCAGCAGTTTTAGTCTTCAGGAGGGGGCGAGCACTGAAGCTTTCTTT
cdr3_aa: CASSFSLQEGASTEAFF

v_call: TRBV11-2
clone_size: many
d_call: TRBD1
j_call: TRBJ1-2
cdr3_nt: TGTGCCAGCAGCTCCGACAGGGCGGTCTATGGCTACACCTTC
cdr3_aa: CASSSDRAVYGYTF

v_call: TRBV9
clone_size: many
d_call: NA
j_call: TRBJ2-2
cdr3_nt: TGTGCCAGCAGCGTAGATTCGAACACCGGGGAGCTGTTTTTT
cdr3_aa: CASSVDSNTGELFF

v_call: TRBV11-2
clone_size: NA
d_call: TRBD1
j_call: TRBJ2-5
cdr3_nt: TGTGCCAGCAGCCCACAGGGGTGGAGAGAGACCCAGTACTTC
cdr3_aa: CASSPQGWRETQYF

v_call: TRBV6-1
clone_size: many
d_call: NA
j_call: TRBJ1-1
cdr3_nt: TGTGCCAGCAGTGAAACTTTAAGGACTGAAGCTTTCTTT
cdr3_aa: CASSETLRTEAFF

v_call: TRBV19
clone_size: few
d_call: NA
j_call: TRBJ2-2
cdr3_nt: TGTGCCACCCTCGCCCCCAGGGGCGTGTCCGGGGAGCTGTTTTTT
cdr3_aa: CATLAPRGVSGELFF

v_call: TRBV6-2/TRBV6-3
clone_size: many
d_call: TRBD1
j_call: TRBJ2-7
cdr3_nt: TGTGCCAGCAGTTACTTCTGGACCGGGACAGGAAACTCCTACGAGCAGTACTTC
cdr3_aa: CASSYFWTGTGNSYEQYF

v_call: TRBV13
clone_size: many
d_call: NA
j_call: TRBJ2-2
cdr3_nt: TGTGCCAGCAGCGCCCAGCGGGAGCTGTTTTTT
cdr3_aa: CASSAQRELFF

v_call: TRBV28
clone_size: many
d_call: NA
j_call: TRBJ2-7
cdr3_nt: TGTGCCAGCAAGCCCCCCTTCTGGGAATTAAGGAGCTCCTACGAGCAGTACTTC
cdr3_aa: CASKPPFWELRSSYEQYF

v_call: TRBV6-1
clone_size: many
d_call: NA
j_call: TRBJ1-5
cdr3_nt: TGTGCCAGCAGTGAGGAGGAAGGGGCGGGCAATCAGCCCCAGCATTTT
cdr3_aa: CASSEEEGAGNQPQHF

v_call: TRBV28
clone_size: few
d_call: TRBD1
j_call: TRBJ1-5
cdr3_nt: TGTGCCAGCAGTCCACAGGGGGCTACTCAGCCCCAGCATTTT
cdr3_aa: CASSPQGATQPQHF

v_call: TRBV11-2
clone_size: few
d_call: TRBD1
j_call: TRBJ2-2
cdr3_nt: TGTGCCAGCAGCTTAGTGTTTATGAGGGGACAGGGGGCATCCGGGGAGCTGTTTTTT
cdr3_aa: CASSLVFMRGQGASGELFF

v_call: TRBV12-3/TRBV12-4
clone_size: many
d_call: NA
j_call: TRBJ1-2
cdr3_nt: TGTGCCAGCAGTTCGGCGGGGGCTTATGGCTACACCTTC
cdr3_aa: CASSSAGAYGYTF

v_call: TRBV6-1
clone_size: many
d_call: NA
j_call: TRBJ1-6
cdr3_nt: TGTGCCAGCAGTCGAGGGGGGGGTAATTCACCCCTCCACTTT
cdr3_aa: CASSRGGGNSPLHF

v_call: TRBV19
clone_size: many
d_call: NA
j_call: TRBJ2-5
cdr3_nt: TGTGCCAGTAGTAGGGGAATTGGAGAGACCCAGTACTTC
cdr3_aa: CASSRGIGETQYF

v_call: TRBV29-1
clone_size: many
d_call: NA
j_call: TRBJ1-1
cdr3_nt: TGCAGCGTGGTGAGGCGGCCGATGAACACTGAAGCTTTCTTT
cdr3_aa: CSVVRRPMNTEAFF

v_call: TRBV7-2
clone_size: many
d_call: TRBD1
j_call: TRBJ2-7
cdr3_nt: TGTGCCAGCAGCACGACAGGGGGCGCAATTTCCGAGCAGTACTTC
cdr3_aa: CASSTTGGAISEQYF

v_call: TRBV7-2
clone_size: many
d_call: NA
j_call: TRBJ1-2
cdr3_nt: TGTGCCAGCAGCTTACCCAGGGTCGACTATGGCTACACCTTC
cdr3_aa: CASSLPRVDYGYTF

v_call: TRBV6-1
clone_size: many
d_call: TRBD1
j_call: TRBJ1-2
cdr3_nt: TGTGCCAGCAGGCCCGAGACAGGGAACTCTGGCTACACCTTC
cdr3_aa: CASRPETGNSGYTF

v_call: TRBV19
clone_size: few
d_call: TRBD1
j_call: TRBJ1-5
cdr3_nt: TGTGCCAGTAGTATAGCCGCGGGACAGGGAGGCAATCAGCCCCAGCATTTT
cdr3_aa: CASSIAAGQGGNQPQHF